What follows describes a single TCR beta chain. This record comes from a study of blood T cell repertoires in COVID-19. On the study more broadly: From T cells, B-cell-depleted T cells, or PBMCs came the material, which was cDNA or gDNA.

Trimming cost V 3 bases and J 1 base, with 9 bases left between them. Germline CDR1 and CDR2: SQVTM and ANQGSEA. The CDR3 length is 14 residues. The authors' processing: Using reference gene primer amplification, nucleated cell counts were estimated. Sequencing used immunoSEQ multiplex PCR; TCRdb keeps in-frame clones, though not all of them. V and J calls and clone size are those listed in that table; D and trimming were worked out from the DNA. The table lists 330,000 or so clones, about 90% of them singletons. Participants were placed into cohorts based on the clinical history they reported. The chain is built from TRBV29-1 and TRBJ2-2; D not resolved. The sequence was collected from a woman aged 25 to 45 who had recovered from COVID-19. The sample was PBMCs or T cells enriched from blood (not recorded which). CDR3 in amino acids: CSVEGSVNTGELFF. The CDR3 DNA is TGCAGCGTTGAGGGCTCCGTGAACACCGGGGAGCTGTTTTTT.